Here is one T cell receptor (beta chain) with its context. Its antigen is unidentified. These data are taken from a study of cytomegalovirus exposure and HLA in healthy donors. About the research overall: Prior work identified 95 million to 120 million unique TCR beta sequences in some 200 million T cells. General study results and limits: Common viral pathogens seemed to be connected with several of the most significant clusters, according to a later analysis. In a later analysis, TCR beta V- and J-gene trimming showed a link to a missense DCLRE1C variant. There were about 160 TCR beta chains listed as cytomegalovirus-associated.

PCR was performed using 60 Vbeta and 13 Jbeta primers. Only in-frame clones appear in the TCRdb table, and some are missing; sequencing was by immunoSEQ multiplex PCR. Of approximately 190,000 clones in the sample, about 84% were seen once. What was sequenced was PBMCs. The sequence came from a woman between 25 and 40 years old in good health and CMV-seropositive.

CDR3 nucleotides: TGTGCCAGCAGCTTTGGACAGGGCCTAGCTTTCTTT. Its protein product is CASSFGQGLAFF. The chain employs TRBV7-9 and TRBJ1-1, with TRBD1 matching 8 bases. The length of the CDR3 is 12 residues. The germline V gene encodes CDR1 SEHNR and CDR2 FQNEAQ (reference sequence). The trim removed 3 bases at V and 10 bases at J, leaving 4 bases unmatched.